This record looks at one T cell receptor (beta chain) sequence and its context. In the original analysis: Estimation of nucleated cell counts was performed using reference gene primer amplification. Profiled with immunoSEQ multiplex PCR; TCRdb holds only in-frame clones, not every one. V, J and clone size reflect that table, while D and trimming were determined from the DNA. The sample lists around 450,000 clones, about 85% occurring once. The data stem from a study of blood T cell repertoires in COVID-19. Membership in each cohort depended on participant-reported clinical history. The germline CDR1 and CDR2 sequences are LGHNA and YSLEER. The CDR3 length is 17 residues. V shed 0 bases and J 0 bases; nucleotides not matched to a gene: 5.

The chain recombines TRBV4-3 with TRBJ2-3, with 8 positions matching TRBD2. This clonotype originated in a woman under 30 with acute COVID-19. Sequenced sample: PBMCs or T cells enriched from blood (not recorded which). The CDR3 loop is CASSQDRLATSTDTQYF. CDR3 nucleotides: TGCGCCAGCAGCCAAGATCGACTAGCGACTAGCACAGATACGCAGTATTTT.